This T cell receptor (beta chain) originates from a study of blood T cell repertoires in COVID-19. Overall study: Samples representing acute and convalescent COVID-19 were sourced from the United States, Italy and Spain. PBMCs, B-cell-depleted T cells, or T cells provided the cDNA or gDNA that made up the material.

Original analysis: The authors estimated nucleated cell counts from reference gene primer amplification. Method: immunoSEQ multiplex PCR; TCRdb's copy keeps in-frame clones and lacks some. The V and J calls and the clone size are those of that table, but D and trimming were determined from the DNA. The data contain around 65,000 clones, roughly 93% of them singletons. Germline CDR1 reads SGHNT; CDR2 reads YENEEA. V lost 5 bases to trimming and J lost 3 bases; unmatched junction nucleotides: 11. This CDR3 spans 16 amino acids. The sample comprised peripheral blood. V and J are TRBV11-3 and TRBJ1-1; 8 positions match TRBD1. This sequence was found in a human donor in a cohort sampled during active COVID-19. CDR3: CASSITRTGWDTEAFF. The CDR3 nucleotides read TGTGCCAGCAGCATTACGCGGACAGGGTGGGACACTGAAGCTTTCTTT.